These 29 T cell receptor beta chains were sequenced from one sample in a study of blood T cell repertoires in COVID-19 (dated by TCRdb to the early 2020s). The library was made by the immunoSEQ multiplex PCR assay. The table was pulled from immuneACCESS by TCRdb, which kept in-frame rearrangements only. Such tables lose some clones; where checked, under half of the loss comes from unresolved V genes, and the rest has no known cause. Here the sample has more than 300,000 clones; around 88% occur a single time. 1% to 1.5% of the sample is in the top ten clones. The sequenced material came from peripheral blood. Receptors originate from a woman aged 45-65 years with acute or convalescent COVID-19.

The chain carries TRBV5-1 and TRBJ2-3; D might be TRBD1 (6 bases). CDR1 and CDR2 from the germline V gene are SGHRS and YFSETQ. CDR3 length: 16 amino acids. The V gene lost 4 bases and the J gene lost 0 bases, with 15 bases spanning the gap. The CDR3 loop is CASSLGAFLSTDTQYF. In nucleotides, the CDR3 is TGCGCCAGCAGCCTGGGGGCTTTTCTGAGCACAGATACGCAGTATTTT.

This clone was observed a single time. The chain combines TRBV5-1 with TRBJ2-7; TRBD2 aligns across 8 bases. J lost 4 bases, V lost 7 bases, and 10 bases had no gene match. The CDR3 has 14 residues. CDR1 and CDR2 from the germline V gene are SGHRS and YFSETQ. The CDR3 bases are TGCGCCAGCCGACGGGGGGGAGAAGGATACGAGCAGTACTTC. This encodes CASRRGGEGYEQYF.

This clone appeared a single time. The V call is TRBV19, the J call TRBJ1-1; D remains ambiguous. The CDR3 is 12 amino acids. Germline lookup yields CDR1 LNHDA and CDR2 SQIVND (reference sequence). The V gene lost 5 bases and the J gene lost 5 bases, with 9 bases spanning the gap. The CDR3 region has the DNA TGTGCCAGTAGTGTCGGAGGGACTGAAGCTTTCTTT. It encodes CASSVGGTEAFF.

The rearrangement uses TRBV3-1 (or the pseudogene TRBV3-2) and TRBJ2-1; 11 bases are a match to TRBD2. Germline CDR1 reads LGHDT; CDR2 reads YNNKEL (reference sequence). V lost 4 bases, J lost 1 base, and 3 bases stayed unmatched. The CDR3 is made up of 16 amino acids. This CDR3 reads CASSPTSGVSYNEQFF. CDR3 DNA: TGTGCCAGCAGCCCGACTAGCGGGGTATCCTACAATGAGCAGTTCTTC.

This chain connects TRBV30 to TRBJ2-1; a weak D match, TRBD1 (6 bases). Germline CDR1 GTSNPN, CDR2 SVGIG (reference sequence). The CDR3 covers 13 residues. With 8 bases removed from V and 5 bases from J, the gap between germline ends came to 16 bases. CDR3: CAIGGQVNNEQFF. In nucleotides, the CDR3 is TGTGCCATAGGGGGTCAAGTCAACAATGAGCAGTTCTTC.

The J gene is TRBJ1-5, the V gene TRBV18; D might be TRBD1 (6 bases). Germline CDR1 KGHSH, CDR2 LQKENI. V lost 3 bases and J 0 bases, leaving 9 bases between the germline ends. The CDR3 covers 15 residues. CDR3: CASSPDSNSNQPQHF. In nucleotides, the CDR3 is TGTGCCAGCTCACCGGACAGTAATAGCAATCAGCCCCAGCATTTT.

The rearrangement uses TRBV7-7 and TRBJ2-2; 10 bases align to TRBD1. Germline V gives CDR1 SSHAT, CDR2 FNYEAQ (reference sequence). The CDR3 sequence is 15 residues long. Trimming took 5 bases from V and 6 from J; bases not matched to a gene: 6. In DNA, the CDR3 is TGTGCCAGCAGCCAGACAGGGGGCGCACCCGGGGAGCTGTTTTTT. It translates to CASSQTGGAPGELFF.

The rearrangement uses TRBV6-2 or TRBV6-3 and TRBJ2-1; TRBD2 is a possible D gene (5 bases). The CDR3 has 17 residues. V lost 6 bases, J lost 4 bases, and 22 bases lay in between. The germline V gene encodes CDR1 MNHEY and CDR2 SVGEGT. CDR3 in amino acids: CASSLHLDWPEYNEQFF. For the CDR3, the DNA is TGTGCCAGCAGCCTCCACCTGGACTGGCCGGAGTACAATGAGCAGTTCTTC.

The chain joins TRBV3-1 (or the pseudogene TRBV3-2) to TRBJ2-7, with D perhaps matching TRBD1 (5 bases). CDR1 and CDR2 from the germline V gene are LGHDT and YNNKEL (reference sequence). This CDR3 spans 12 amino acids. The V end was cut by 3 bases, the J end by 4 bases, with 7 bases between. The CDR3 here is CASSHKGYEQYF. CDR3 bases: TGTGCCAGCAGCCATAAGGGGTACGAGCAGTACTTC.

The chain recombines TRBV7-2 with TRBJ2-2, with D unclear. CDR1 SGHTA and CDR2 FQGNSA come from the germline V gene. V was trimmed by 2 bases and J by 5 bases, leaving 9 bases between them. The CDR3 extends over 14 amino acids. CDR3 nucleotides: TGTGCCAGCAGCTTATCCCACGGGACCGGGGAGCTGTTTTTT. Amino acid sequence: CASSLSHGTGELFF.

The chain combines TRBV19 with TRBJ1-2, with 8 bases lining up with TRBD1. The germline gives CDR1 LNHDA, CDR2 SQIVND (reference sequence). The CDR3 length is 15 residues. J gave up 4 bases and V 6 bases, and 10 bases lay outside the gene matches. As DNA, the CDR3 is TGTGCCAGTAGGTTGATACAGACAGGGGCCTATGGCTACACCTTC. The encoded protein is CASRLIQTGAYGYTF.

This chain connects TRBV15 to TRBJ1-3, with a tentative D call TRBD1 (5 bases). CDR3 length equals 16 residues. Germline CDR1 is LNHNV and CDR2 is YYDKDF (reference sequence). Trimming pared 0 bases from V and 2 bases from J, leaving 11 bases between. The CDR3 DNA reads TGTGCCACCAGCAGAGAGGCAGGGAATACTGGAAACACCATATATTTT. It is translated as CATSREAGNTGNTIYF.

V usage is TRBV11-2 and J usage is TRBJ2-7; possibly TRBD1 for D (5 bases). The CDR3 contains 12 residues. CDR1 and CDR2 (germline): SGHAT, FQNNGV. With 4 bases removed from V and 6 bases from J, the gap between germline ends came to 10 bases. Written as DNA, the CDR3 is TGTGCCAGCAGCTCGGACATCGGCGAGCAGTACGTC. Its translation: CASSSDIGEQYV.

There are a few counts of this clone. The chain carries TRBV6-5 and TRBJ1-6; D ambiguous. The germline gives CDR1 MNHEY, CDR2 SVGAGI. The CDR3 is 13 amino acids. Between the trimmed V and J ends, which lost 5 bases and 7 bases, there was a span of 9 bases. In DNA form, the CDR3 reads TGTGCCAGCAGTATCAGATCAAATTCACCCCTCCACTTT. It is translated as CASSIRSNSPLHF.

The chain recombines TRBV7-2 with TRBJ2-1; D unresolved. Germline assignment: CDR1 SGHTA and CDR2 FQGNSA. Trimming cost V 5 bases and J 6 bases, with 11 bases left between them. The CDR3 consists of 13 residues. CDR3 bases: TGTGCCAGCAGCCTAGGGCCCTTCAATGAGCAGTTCTTC. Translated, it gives CASSLGPFNEQFF. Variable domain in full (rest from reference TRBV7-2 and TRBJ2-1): GAGVSQSPSNKVTEKGKDVELRCDPISGHTALYWYRQSLGQGLEFLIYFQGNSAPDKSGLPSDRFSAERTGGSVSTLTIQRTQQEDSAVYLCASSLGPFNEQFFGPGTRLTVL.

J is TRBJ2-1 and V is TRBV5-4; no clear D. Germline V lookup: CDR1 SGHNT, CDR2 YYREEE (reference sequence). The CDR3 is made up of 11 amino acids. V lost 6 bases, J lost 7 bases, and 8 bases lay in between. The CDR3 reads CASTTENEQFF. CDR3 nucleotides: TGTGCCAGCACCACAGAAAATGAGCAGTTCTTC.

CDR3 amino acids: CASSEDRGNEQFF. CDR3 bases: TGTGCCAGCAGTGAGGACAGGGGGAATGAGCAGTTCTTC. The V gene is TRBV2, the J gene TRBJ2-1; 10 nucleotides match TRBD1. This CDR3 region has 13 residues. V shed 3 bases and J 7 bases; nucleotides not matched to a gene: 0. The germline CDR1 and CDR2 sequences are SNHLY and FYNNEI.

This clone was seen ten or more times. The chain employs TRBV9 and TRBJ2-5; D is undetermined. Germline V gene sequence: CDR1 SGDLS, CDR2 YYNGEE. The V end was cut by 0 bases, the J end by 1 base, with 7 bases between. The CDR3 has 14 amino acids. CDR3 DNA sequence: TGTGCCAGCAGCGTAGATCCGGGCCAAGAGACCCAGTACTTC. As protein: CASSVDPGQETQYF.

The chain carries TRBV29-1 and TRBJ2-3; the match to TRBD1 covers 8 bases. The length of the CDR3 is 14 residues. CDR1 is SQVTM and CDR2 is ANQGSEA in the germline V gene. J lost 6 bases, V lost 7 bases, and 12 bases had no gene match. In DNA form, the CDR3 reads TGCAGCGCCATCGGGACAGGCTCAAGGGATACGCAGTATTTT. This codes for CSAIGTGSRDTQYF.

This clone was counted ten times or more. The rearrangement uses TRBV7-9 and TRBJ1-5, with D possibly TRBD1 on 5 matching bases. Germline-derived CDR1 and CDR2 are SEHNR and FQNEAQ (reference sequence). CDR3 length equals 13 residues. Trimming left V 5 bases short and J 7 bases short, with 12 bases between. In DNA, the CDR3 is TGTGCCAGCAGCCAGGGTGTGGGGCAGCCCCAGCATTTT. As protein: CASSQGVGQPQHF.

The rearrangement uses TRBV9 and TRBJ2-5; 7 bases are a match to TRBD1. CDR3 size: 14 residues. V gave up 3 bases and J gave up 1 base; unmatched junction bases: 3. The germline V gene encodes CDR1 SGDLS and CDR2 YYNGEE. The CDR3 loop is CASSDGTVQETQYF. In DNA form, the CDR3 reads TGTGCCAGCAGCGACGGGACAGTCCAAGAGACCCAGTACTTC. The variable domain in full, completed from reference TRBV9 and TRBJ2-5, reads DSGVTQTPKHLITATGQRVTLRCSPRSGDLSVYWYQQSLDQGLQFLIQYYNGEERAKGNILERFSAQQFPDLHSELNLSSLELGDSALYFCASSDGTVQETQYFGPGTRLLVL.

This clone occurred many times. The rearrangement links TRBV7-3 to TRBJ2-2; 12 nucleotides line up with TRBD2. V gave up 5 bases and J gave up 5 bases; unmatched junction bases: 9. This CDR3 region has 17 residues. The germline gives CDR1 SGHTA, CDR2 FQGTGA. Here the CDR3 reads CASSLSTSGRGTGELFF. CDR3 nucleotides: TGTGCCAGCAGCCTCTCGACTAGCGGGAGAGGTACCGGGGAGCTGTTTTTT.

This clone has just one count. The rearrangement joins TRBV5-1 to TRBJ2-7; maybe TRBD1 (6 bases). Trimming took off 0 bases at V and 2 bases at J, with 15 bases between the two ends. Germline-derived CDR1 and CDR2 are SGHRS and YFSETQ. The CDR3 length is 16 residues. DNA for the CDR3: TGCGCCAGCAGCTTGGGTAGACGGGACACAGCCTACGAGCAGTACTTC. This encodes CASSLGRRDTAYEQYF.

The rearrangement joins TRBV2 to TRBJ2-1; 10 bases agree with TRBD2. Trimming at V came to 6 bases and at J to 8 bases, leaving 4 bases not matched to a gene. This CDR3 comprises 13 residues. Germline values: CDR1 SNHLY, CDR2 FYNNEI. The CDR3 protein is CASRTSGEYEQFF. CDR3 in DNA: TGTGCCAGCAGAACTAGCGGGGAGTATGAGCAGTTCTTC.

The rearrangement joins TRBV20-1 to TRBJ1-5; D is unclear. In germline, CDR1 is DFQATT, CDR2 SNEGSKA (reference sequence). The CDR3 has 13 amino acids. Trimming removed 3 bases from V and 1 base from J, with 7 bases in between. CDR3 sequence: CSASLQSNQPQHF. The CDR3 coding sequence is TGCAGTGCTAGTTTGCAGAGCAATCAGCCCCAGCATTTT.

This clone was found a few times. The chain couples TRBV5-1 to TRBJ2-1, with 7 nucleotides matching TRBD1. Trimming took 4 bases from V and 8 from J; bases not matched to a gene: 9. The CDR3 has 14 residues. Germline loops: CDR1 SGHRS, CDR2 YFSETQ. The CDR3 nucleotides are TGCGCCAGCAGCCGACGGACAGGTAAAGATGAGCAGTTCTTC. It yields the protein CASSRRTGKDEQFF. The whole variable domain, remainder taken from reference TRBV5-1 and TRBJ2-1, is KAGVTQTPRYLIKTRGQQVTLSCSPISGHRSVSWYQQTPGQGLQFLFEYFSETQRNKGNFPGRFSGRQFSNSRSEMNVSTLELGDSALYLCASSRRTGKDEQFFGPGTRLTVL.

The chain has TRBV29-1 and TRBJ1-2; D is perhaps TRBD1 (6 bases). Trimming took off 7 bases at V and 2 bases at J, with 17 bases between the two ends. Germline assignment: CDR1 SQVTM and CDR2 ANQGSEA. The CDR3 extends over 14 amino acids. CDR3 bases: TGCAGCGCCGCAGGGGACGGGAACAACTATGGCTACACCTTC. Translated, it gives CSAAGDGNNYGYTF. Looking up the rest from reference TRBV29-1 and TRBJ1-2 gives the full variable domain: SAVISQKPSRDICQRGTSLTIQCQVDSQVTMMFWYRQQPGQSLTLIATANQGSEATYESGFVIDKFPISRPNLTFSTLTVSNMSPEDSSIYLCSAAGDGNNYGYTFGSGTRLTVV.

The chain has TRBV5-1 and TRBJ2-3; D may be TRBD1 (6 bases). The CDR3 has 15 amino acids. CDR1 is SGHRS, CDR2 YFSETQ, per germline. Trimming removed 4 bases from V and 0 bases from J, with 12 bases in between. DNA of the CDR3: TGCGCCAGCAGCCCCAGGGGATATAGCACAGATACGCAGTATTTT. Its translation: CASSPRGYSTDTQYF.

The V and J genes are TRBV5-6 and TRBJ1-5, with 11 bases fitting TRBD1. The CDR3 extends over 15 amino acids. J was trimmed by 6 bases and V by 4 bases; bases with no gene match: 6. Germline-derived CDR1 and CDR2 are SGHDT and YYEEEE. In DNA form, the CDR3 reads TGTGCCAGCAGCCTGGGGACAGGGGGGCGTCAGCCCCAGCATTTT. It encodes CASSLGTGGRQPQHF.